Listed below are T cell receptor beta chains from one sample, sequenced in a study of T cells in Graves' hyperthyroidism and ophthalmopathy. TCRdb itself ran the multiplex PCR reads through MiXCR, one entry per CDR3 protein. The table has 370,000 or so distinct CDR3 sequences, approximately 12% seen once. Sequenced sample: blood. The receptors come from a man aged 25 to 45 with Graves' hyperthyroidism that later progressed to Graves' ophthalmopathy. Both conserved end residues are part of each CDR3. The D gene is left open where the match is weak. Clone size, where shown, is once, few, many, or a class for clones that have expanded.

- | TRBJ1-2 | - | TRBV18 | CASSPLSENYGYTF | TGTGCCAGCTCACCACTTTCCGAGAACTATGGCTACACCTTC
- | TRBJ1-3 | - | TRBV28 | CASSFPTDRGNTIYF | TGTGCCAGCAGTTTCCCGACAGACCGTGGAAACACCATATATTTT
- | TRBJ2-1 | many | TRBV28 | CASSPLFRSYNEQFF | TGTGCCAGCAGCCCTCTTTTTCGCTCCTACAATGAGCAGTTCTTC
- | TRBJ1-3 | few | TRBV7-9 | CASSLSRDPGNTIYF | TGTGCCAGCAGCCTTTCCAGGGACCCTGGAAACACCATATATTTT
- | TRBJ2-7 | many | TRBV20-1 | CSVLQLYEQYF | TGCAGTGTTTTACAGTTGTACGAGCAGTACTTC
- | TRBJ2-3 | few | TRBV7-9 | CASSLGGGWSTDTQYF | TGTGCCAGCAGCTTAGGGGGGGGCTGGAGCACAGATACGCAGTATTTT
- | TRBJ2-7 | many | TRBV12-3/TRBV12-4 | CASSFGLGGLPPSYEQYF | TGTGCCAGCAGTTTCGGTCTAGGGGGACTACCTCCTTCCTACGAGCAGTACTTC
TRBD1 | TRBJ2-5 | once | TRBV6-2/TRBV6-3 | CASKDRGSETQYF | TGTGCCAGCAAGGACAGGGGGTCAGAGACCCAGTACTTC
- | TRBJ2-7 | few | TRBV29-1 | CSVGGMGGRVSYEQYF | TGCAGCGTTGGGGGAATGGGGGGGCGGGTGTCCTACGAGCAGTACTTC
- | TRBJ1-4 | few | TRBV7-9 | CASSQEVELFF | TGTGCCAGCAGCCAGGAGGTGGAACTGTTTTTT
- | TRBJ2-7 | - | TRBV27 | CASSPGLYYEQYF | TGTGCCAGCAGTCCCGGACTGTACTACGAGCAGTACTTC
- | TRBJ2-7 | many | TRBV7-9 | CASSGGHPYEQYF | TGTGCCAGCAGCGGGGGACACCCCTACGAGCAGTACTTC
- | TRBJ1-1 | many | TRBV19 | CASSRGHGTEAFF | TGTGCCAGTAGTAGGGGGCATGGCACTGAAGCTTTCTTT
- | TRBJ2-1 | - | TRBV11-2 | CASTSTRRVSYNEQFF | TGTGCCAGCACCTCGACGCGGCGGGTTTCATACAATGAGCAGTTCTTC
- | TRBJ2-2 | - | TRBV7-9 | CASSTPTDGGNTGELFF | TGTGCCAGCAGCACGCCGACCGACGGTGGGAACACCGGGGAGCTGTTTTTT
- | TRBJ1-3 | few | TRBV7-9 | CASSLEGGNTIYF | TGTGCCAGCAGCTTAGAAGGAGGAAACACCATATATTTT
TRBD1 | TRBJ2-7 | many | TRBV12-3/TRBV12-4 | CASSPTGGDEQYF | TGTGCCAGCAGCCCGACAGGGGGAGACGAGCAGTACTTC
- | TRBJ1-2 | few | TRBV9 | CASTLGRDISNYGYTF | TGTGCCAGCACCTTGGGCCGGGACATATCTAACTATGGCTACACCTTC
- | TRBJ1-5 | many | TRBV20-1 | CSARQGRLNQPQHF | TGCAGTGCTAGACAGGGAAGATTAAATCAGCCCCAGCATTTT
TRBD2 | TRBJ2-7 | - | TRBV11-2 | CANSLVAGGSYEQYF | TGTGCCAACAGCTTAGTTGCGGGGGGTTCCTACGAGCAGTACTTC
- | TRBJ2-1 | many | TRBV13 | CASSSGRGDEQFF | TGTGCCAGCAGCTCCGGCCGCGGAGACGAGCAGTTCTTC
- | TRBJ1-1 | many | TRBV12-3/TRBV12-4 | CASSSRVMNTEAFF | TGTGCCAGCAGTTCGCGAGTCATGAACACTGAAGCTTTCTTT
- | TRBJ2-3 | few | TRBV24-1 | CATSARTDTQYF | TGTGCCACCAGTGCTCGCACAGATACGCAGTATTTT
- | TRBJ2-3 | many | TRBV18 | CASSPRPDTQYF | TGTGCCAGCTCACCCCGCCCAGATACGCAGTATTTT
- | TRBJ1-6 | - | TRBV7-9 | CASSPGPLDNSPLHF | TGTGCCAGCAGCCCGGGACCTCTAGATAATTCACCCCTCCACTTT
- | TRBJ1-1 | - | TRBV25-1 | CASSRELNTEAFF | TGTGCCAGCAGTCGCGAATTGAACACTGAAGCTTTCTTT
- | TRBJ2-3 | many | TRBV28 | CASSRGLSEDTQYF | TGTGCCAGCAGTCGGGGTCTCTCCGAGGATACGCAGTATTTT
- | TRBJ2-1 | - | TRBV20-1 | CSARDDRGQFF | TGCAGTGCTAGAGATGACCGTGGGCAGTTCTTC
TRBD1 | TRBJ1-1 | - | TRBV9 | CASSTRTGGVNTEAFF | TGTGCCAGCAGCACCCGGACAGGGGGCGTGAACACTGAAGCTTTCTTT
TRBD1 | TRBJ2-1 | once | TRBV19 | CASRLRTGGYHEQFF | TGTGCCAGTAGACTAAGGACAGGGGGATACCATGAGCAGTTCTTC
- | TRBJ1-6 | many | TRBV28 | CASSFPVYNSPLHF | TGTGCCAGCAGTTTCCCGGTCTATAATTCACCCCTCCACTTT